Reported below is one TCR beta chain. The antigen remains unidentified. The germline gives CDR1 SGHNT, CDR2 YYREEE (reference sequence). The CDR3 has 14 residues. Losses at the gene ends were 7 bases for V and 2 bases for J; bases not matched to a gene: 8. The source of the sample is a study of cytomegalovirus exposure and HLA in healthy donors. Points from the study as a whole: In vitro testing confirmed a few CMV-associated chains as specific for CMV antigens. It was likely that a cluster of highly shared sequence variants was a sequencing artifact.

Primers for the PCR totalled 60 Vbeta and 13 Jbeta. Repertoires were generated with immunoSEQ multiplex PCR, while TCRdb's copy carries only in-frame clones and drops some. The sample records 150,000 to 200,000 clones, approximately 85% being singletons. The specimen was PBMCs. The receptor was isolated from a man between 18 and 29 years old in good health and CMV-seropositive. The chain couples TRBV5-4 to TRBJ2-7; 8 bases fit TRBD2. The CDR3 sequence: CASQSGGPAYEQYF. The CDR3 DNA is TGTGCCAGCCAGAGCGGGGGACCAGCCTACGAGCAGTACTTC.